A selection of T cell receptor beta chains follows, all from one sample in a study of T cell responses to AZD1222 COVID-19 vaccine. Libraries were prepared by immunoSEQ multiplex PCR; TCRdb keeps only in-frame clonotypes and omits some of them. This sample yields some 97,000 clones, of which roughly 89% are seen a single time; about a sixth belongs to the top ten. This sample comprised peripheral blood, obtained on day 0 of AZD1222 vaccination. The receptors originated from an adult in good health. The CDR3 runs from the conserved cysteine through the conserved F or W. A D gene is named only where the DNA matches it firmly.

d_gene	v_gene	j_gene	CDR3aa
TRBD2	TRBV2	TRBJ2-1	CACPGTSARGEQFF
.	TRBV18	TRBJ1-1	CASSPPGRQTEAFF
TRBD1	TRBV6-4	TRBJ2-2	CAAYRGRLPLHTGELFF
.	TRBV10-3	TRBJ2-7	CAISKDPYEQYF
.	TRBV18	TRBJ1-2	CASSPRRTNYGYTF
.	TRBV24-1	TRBJ2-1	CATSDLDGRSSYNEQFF
TRBD1	TRBV19	TRBJ1-1	CASSMLGTGNTEAFF
.	TRBV5-1	TRBJ2-1	CASSLDAGASYNEQFF
TRBD1	TRBV2	TRBJ1-1	CASSTGGELAFF
.	TRBV6-5	TRBJ1-5	CASRGSNQPQHF
.	TRBV30	TRBJ2-1	CAWSGGFNNEQFF
TRBD2	TRBV7-8	TRBJ2-1	CASSQPSGGVNEQFF
.	TRBV23-1	TRBJ1-2	CASSTHGYTF
.	TRBV6-5	TRBJ1-1	CASSYSANRLEAFF
.	TRBV14	TRBJ2-1	CASSPHYREGNEQFF
.	TRBV4-3	TRBJ2-7	CASSQESYATVQYF
TRBD2	TRBV3-1/TRBV3-2	TRBJ2-1	CASRERGGRNEQFF
TRBD1	TRBV19	TRBJ1-2	CASSLGQGDYGYTF
.	TRBV12-5	TRBJ1-2	CASGLDLRGYTF
.	TRBV7-9	TRBJ2-5	CASSLAGDRGGTQYF
.	TRBV6-1	TRBJ1-3	CASSERLPGSGNTIYF
TRBD1	TRBV7-2	TRBJ1-2	CASSSQGDDYGYTF
TRBD1	TRBV3-1/TRBV3-2	TRBJ1-2	CASSLGTGGRSYGYTF
.	TRBV5-1	TRBJ2-3	CASSLGRQSDTQYF
.	TRBV6-6	TRBJ1-1	CASRITGRENTEAFF
.	TRBV11-3	TRBJ2-1	CASSLESGWPSNEQFF
.	TRBV6-5	TRBJ2-4	CASRETRNIQYF
.	TRBV19	TRBJ1-5	CASSIGREVGNQPQHF
.	TRBV7-9	TRBJ1-1	CASSISGVSSTEAFF
TRBD1	TRBV3-1/TRBV3-2	TRBJ1-2	CASSEGQGGYGYTF
TRBD1	TRBV28	TRBJ1-1	CASSPFHHLQGAAEAFF
.	TRBV28	TRBJ1-1	CASLSNTEAFF
TRBD1	TRBV25-1	TRBJ1-4	CASSGQGGVEKLFF
.	TRBV27	TRBJ2-1	CASKKTPHTVQNNEQFF
.	TRBV7-3	TRBJ2-4	CASSAAGTTPKNIQYF
.	TRBV12-3/TRBV12-4	TRBJ2-6	CASTHSGANVLTF
TRBD1	TRBV3-1/TRBV3-2	TRBJ1-2	CASSQYRTGGSGYTF
.	TRBV3-1/TRBV3-2	TRBJ2-1	CASSTWTASSYNEQFF
.	TRBV3-1/TRBV3-2	TRBJ2-3	CASSPTGGGYASTQYF
TRBD1	TRBV7-2	TRBJ1-2	CASSSGQGDGYTF
.	TRBV7-2	TRBJ2-7	CASSWGLGSYEQYF
.	TRBV27	TRBJ1-1	CASSPGANTEAFF
.	TRBV6-4	TRBJ2-3	CASSEGPEATQYF
.	TRBV4-1	TRBJ1-3	CASSQGSDPRSLSGNTIYF
.	TRBV27	TRBJ2-7	CASRGGGGNYEQYF
.	TRBV3-1/TRBV3-2	TRBJ2-5	CASSTLRAGAKMETQYF
.	TRBV6-5	TRBJ2-7	CASSYSRGEQYF
TRBD1	TRBV10-3	TRBJ1-2	CAVQMGQGIGGYTF
.	TRBV9	TRBJ2-7	CASSPRIGRYDEQYF
.	TRBV21-1	TRBJ2-5	CASSPDGKTQYF
.	TRBV4-1	TRBJ2-1	CASSHDHYNEQFF
.	TRBV3-1/TRBV3-2	TRBJ1-4	CASSLRSLAGEKLFF
.	TRBV5-8	TRBJ2-4	CASSFSSLTKNIQYF
.	TRBV7-8	TRBJ1-1	CASSSEVAFGLTEAFF
TRBD2	TRBV2	TRBJ2-5	CASSGGTSGVVTQETQYF